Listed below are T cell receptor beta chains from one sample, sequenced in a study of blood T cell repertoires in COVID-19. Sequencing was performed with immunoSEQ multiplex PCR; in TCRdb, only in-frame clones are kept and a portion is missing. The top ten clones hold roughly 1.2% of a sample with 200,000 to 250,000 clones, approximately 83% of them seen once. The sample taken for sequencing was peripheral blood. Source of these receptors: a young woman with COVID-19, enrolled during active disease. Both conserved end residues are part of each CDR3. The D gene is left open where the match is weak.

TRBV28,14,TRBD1,CASSLPDRGGEQFF
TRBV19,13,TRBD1,CASSRDRGHGYTF
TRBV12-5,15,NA,CASGLASTSTDTQYF
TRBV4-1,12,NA,CASSQVAGKLFF
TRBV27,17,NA,CASRRDREGVGGYEQYF
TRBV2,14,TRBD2,CASVTSGFSYEQYF
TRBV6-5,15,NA,CASSYKGLSYNEQFF
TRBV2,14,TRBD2,CASSEGLARNEQFF
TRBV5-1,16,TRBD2,CASSLTSGRVVGEQYF
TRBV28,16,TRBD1,CASSHPDRGLAEKLFF
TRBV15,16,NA,CATSKGRGQGYNEQFF
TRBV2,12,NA,CASIGENYGYTF
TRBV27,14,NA,CASGKDSLNYGYTF
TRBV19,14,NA,CASSINTGPYEQYF
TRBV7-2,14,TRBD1,CASSSTGGNTEAFF
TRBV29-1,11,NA,CSVFAGTEAFF
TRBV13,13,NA,CASRRRGNSPLHF
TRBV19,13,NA,CASRQVGTDTQYF
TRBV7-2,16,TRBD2,CASSLLAGGSQDTQYF
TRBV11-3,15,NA,CASSPRQGGAGELFF
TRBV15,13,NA,CATSTSEGYEQYF
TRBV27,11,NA,CASRGYNEQFF
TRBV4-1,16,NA,CASSQTSAGSNTEAFF
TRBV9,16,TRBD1,CASSGGQGASTDTQYF
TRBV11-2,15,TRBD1,CASSLEGTGEDGYTF
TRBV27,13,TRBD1,CASRRTGVAGYTF
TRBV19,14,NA,CASMGAGGAQPQHF
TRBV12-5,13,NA,CASGPGRPYEQYF
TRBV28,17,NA,CASSLRKGADRNYEQYF
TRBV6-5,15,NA,CASSYRNNREHEQYF